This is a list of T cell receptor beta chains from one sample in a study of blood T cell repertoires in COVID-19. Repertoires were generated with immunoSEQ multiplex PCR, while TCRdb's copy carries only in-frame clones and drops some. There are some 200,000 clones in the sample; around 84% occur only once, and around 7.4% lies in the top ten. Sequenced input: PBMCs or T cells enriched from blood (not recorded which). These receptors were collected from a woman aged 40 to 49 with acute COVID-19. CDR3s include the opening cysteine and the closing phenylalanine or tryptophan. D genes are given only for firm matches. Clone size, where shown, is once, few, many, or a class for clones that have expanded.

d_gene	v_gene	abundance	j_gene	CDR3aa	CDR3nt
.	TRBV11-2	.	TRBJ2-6	CASSPPGSAGANVLTF	TGTGCCAGCAGCCCCCCGGGATCCGCTGGGGCCAACGTCCTGACTTTC
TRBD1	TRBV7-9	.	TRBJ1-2	CASSLGGTGPIVRHTF	TGTGCCAGCAGCTTAGGCGGGACAGGTCCAATCGTCCGTCACACCTTC
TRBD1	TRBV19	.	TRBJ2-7	CASSMGDSTYEQYF	TGTGCCAGTAGTATGGGGGACAGTACCTACGAGCAGTACTTC
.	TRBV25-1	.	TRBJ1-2	CASTAGNYGYTF	TGTGCCAGCACGGCGGGGAACTATGGCTACACCTTC
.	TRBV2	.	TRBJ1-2	CASSVETGLYGYTF	TGTGCCAGCAGTGTAGAAACAGGGCTCTATGGCTACACCTTC
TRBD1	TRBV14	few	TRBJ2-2	CASSRDRGHTGELFF	TGTGCCAGCAGCCGAGACAGGGGGCACACCGGGGAGCTGTTTTTT
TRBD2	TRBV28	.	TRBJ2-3	CASSRTSGLTDTQYF	TGTGCCAGCAGCCGGACTAGCGGGCTTACAGATACGCAGTATTTT
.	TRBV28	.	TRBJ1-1	CASSPTGPNTEAFF	TGTGCCAGCAGTCCTACAGGGCCGAACACTGAAGCTTTCTTT
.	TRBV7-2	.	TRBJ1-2	CASSPTAQANYGYTF	TGTGCCAGCAGCCCGACAGCCCAAGCTAACTATGGCTACACCTTC
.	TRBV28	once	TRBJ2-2	CASSFRVAGELFF	TGTGCCAGCAGTTTCAGGGTGGCCGGGGAGCTGTTTTTT
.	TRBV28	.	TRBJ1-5	CASSFRLGNQPQHF	TGTGCCAGCAGTTTTCGGTTGGGCAATCAGCCCCAGCATTTT
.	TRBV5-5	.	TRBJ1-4	CASSWGGGTTGEKLFF	TGTGCCAGCAGCTGGGGCGGTGGGACAACAGGTGAAAAACTGTTTTTT
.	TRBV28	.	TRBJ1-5	CASRTPQGKGQPQHF	TGTGCCAGCAGGACTCCCCAGGGGAAAGGGCAGCCCCAGCATTTT
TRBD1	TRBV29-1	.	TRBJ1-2	CSDKTGSYGYTF	TGCAGCGATAAGACAGGGAGCTATGGCTACACCTTC
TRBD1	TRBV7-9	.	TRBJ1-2	CASSLDGEGARGYTF	TGTGCCAGCAGCTTAGACGGTGAGGGGGCAAGAGGCTACACCTTC
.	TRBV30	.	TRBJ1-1	CAWSGSWERAFF	TGTGCCTGGAGTGGATCCTGGGAGAGAGCTTTCTTT
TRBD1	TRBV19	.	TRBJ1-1	CASRTIGQGGTEAFF	TGTGCCAGTAGAACCATCGGACAGGGAGGGACTGAAGCTTTCTTT
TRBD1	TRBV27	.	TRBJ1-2	CASRGQGGGFSYGYTF	TGTGCCAGCCGCGGACAGGGTGGGGGGTTTAGCTATGGCTACACCTTC
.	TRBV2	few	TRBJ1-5	CASRQDISNQPQHF	TGTGCCAGCAGACAGGATATCTCCAATCAGCCCCAGCATTTT
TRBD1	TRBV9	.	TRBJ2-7	CASSLTGPPDEQYF	TGTGCCAGCAGCCTGACAGGGCCGCCCGACGAGCAGTACTTC
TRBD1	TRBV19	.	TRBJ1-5	CASSIDWTGIDFFGQPQHF	TGTGCCAGTAGTATAGATTGGACAGGGATAGATTTTTTTGGTCAGCCCCAGCATTTT
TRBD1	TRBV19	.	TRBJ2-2	CASSIDGRGRVTGELFF	TGTGCCAGTAGTATAGATGGCAGGGGGCGCGTCACCGGGGAGCTGTTTTTT
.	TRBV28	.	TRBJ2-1	CATNSYSAESYNEQFF	TGTGCCACCAACTCTTACTCGGCGGAATCCTACAATGAGCAGTTCTTC
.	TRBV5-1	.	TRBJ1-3	CASSPRTVSGNTIYF	TGCGCCAGCAGCCCAAGGACAGTCTCTGGAAACACCATATATTTT
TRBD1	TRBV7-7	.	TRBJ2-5	CASSSTGSFLETQYF	TGTGCTAGCAGCTCGACAGGGTCTTTCCTTGAGACCCAGTACTTC
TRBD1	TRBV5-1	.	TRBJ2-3	CASSFLQGGTDTQYF	TGCGCCAGCAGCTTCTTACAGGGGGGCACAGATACGCAGTATTTT
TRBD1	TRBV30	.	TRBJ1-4	CACHDRAANEKLFF	TGTGCCTGCCATGACAGGGCCGCTAATGAAAAACTGTTTTTT
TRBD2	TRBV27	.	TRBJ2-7	CASSLGGTSTEQYF	TGTGCCAGCAGTTTGGGAGGGACCAGTACGGAGCAGTACTTC
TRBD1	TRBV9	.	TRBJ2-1	CASSATGTGTYNEQFF	TGTGCCAGCAGCGCTACCGGGACAGGGACCTACAATGAGCAGTTCTTC
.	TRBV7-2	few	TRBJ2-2	CASSSKTNTGELFF	TGTGCCAGCAGCTCCAAAACGAACACCGGGGAGCTGTTTTTT
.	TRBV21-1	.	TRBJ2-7	CASSKVQSYEQYF	TGTGCCAGCAGCAAAGTCCAATCCTACGAGCAGTACTTC
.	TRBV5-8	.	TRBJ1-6	CASSLDSYSPLHF	TGTGCCAGCAGCTTGGACAGCTATTCACCCCTCCACTTT
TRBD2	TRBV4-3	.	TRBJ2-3	CASSQDRLAGSGTDTQYF	TGCGCCAGCAGCCAAGATCGGCTAGCGGGATCGGGAACAGATACGCAGTATTTT
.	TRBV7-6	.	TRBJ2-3	CASSFYTDTQYF	TGTGCCAGCAGCTTTTACACAGATACGCAGTATTTT
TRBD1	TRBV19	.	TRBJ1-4	CASSLRDRGRGIEKLFF	TGTGCCAGTAGTCTCCGGGACAGGGGGCGCGGTATAGAAAAACTGTTTTTT
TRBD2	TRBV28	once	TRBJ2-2	CASRQDEGRLAGGFTGELFF	TGTGCCAGCAGGCAGGACGAAGGGCGGCTAGCGGGAGGTTTCACCGGGGAGCTGTTTTTT